The sample holds many counts of the clone carrying this T cell receptor (beta chain). Antigen specificity is unknown. This CDR3 is built from 15 residues. The V and J ends lost 4 bases and 9 bases, in that order; junction bases with no gene match: 11. Germline V CDR1 and CDR2: SGHTA, FQGNSA. Via MiXCR, TCRdb re-called the PCR reads, giving one row per CDR3 protein. The sample has about 510,000 distinct CDR3 sequences, about a fifth seen once. The sample is drawn from a study of molecular identifiers for immune sequencing clone quantification. Notes on the study in general: In a background of roughly 970,000 naive cells, spiked Jurkat TCR RNA from one cell was reportedly detectable.

The sequenced sample consisted of naive CD8+ T cells from blood, with Jurkat cell RNA spiked in. Described subset: FACS-sorted CD8+CD4-CCR7+CD45RA+ naive T cells. This clonotype originated in a human donor in good health. Some libraries in this study had Jurkat cell RNA spiked in. This chain uses TRBV7-2 with TRBJ2-1, with 8 bases aligning to TRBD2. CDR3 amino acids: CASSSYRTSWVEQFF. The CDR3, as DNA: TGTGCCAGCAGCTCATACCGGACTAGCTGGGTTGAGCAGTTCTTC.